The rows below give T cell receptor beta chains drawn from one sample of a study of T cell repertoires in cytomegalovirus infection. Antigens for these TCRs are unknown. One entry per CDR3 protein results from TCRdb running MiXCR on the reads. The sample lists about 920,000 distinct CDR3 sequences; roughly 30% were seen once. Specimen: cultured CD8+ T cells from PBMCs, collected from culture after CMV antigen stimulation. All receptors derive from a human donor in good health (CMV status not recorded). Some clones in this sample may be carry-over from other donors' samples. CDR3s include the opening cysteine and the closing phenylalanine or tryptophan. A D gene is named only where the DNA matches it firmly. Clone size, where shown, is once, few, many, or a class for clones that have expanded.

cdr3_length j_call clone_size v_call d_call cdr3_nt cdr3_aa
15 TRBJ2-2 . TRBV6-8 . TGTGCCAGCAGTTCGAACGTTAACAGGATCGGGGAGCTGTTTTTT CASSSNVNRIGELFF
12 TRBJ2-5 . TRBV28 . TGTGCCAGCAGCGGGGGGCCAGAGACCCAGTACTTC CASSGGPETQYF
15 TRBJ1-2 . TRBV10-3 . TGTGCCATCAGTGAGACAATGGACAGCTCTTATGGCTACACCTTC CAISETMDSSYGYTF
16 TRBJ2-1 many TRBV12-3/TRBV12-4 . TGTGCCAGCAGCCCCCCGGCTTCAGGACCCTACAATGAGCAGTTCTTC CASSPPASGPYNEQFF
15 TRBJ2-2 . TRBV19 TRBD1 TGTGCCAGTAGAAACAGGGGGCTCGACACCGGGGAGCTGTTTTTT CASRNRGLDTGELFF
12 TRBJ2-7 few TRBV4-1 . TGCGCCAGCAGCCAAGGGGGGATCGAGCAGTACTTC CASSQGGIEQYF
18 TRBJ2-5 . TRBV7-6 . TGTACTAGCAGCATCGCGACAGACGCCCTAACCCTCCAAGAGACCCAGTACTTC CTSSIATDALTLQETQYF
11 TRBJ1-1 . TRBV29-1 . TGCAGCGTTGAGAACAGGGCGGGAGCTTTCTTT CSVENRAGAFF
13 TRBJ2-5 . TRBV2 TRBD2 TGTGCCGGCCGGGACTACCACCAAGAGACCCAGTACTTC CAGRDYHQETQYF
14 TRBJ2-3 few TRBV6-5 . TGTGCCAGCAGTTACACCCCCGTGGTGGGTACGCAGTATTTT CASSYTPVVGTQYF
16 TRBJ2-1 few TRBV12-5 . TGTGCTAGTGGTTTGGTAATAGACACAGATTCCAATGAGCAGTTCTTC CASGLVIDTDSNEQFF
15 TRBJ1-1 . TRBV4-1 TRBD1 TGCGCCAGCAGCCAACTGACAGGGGCGAGCACTGAAGCTTTCTTT CASSQLTGASTEAFF
15 TRBJ2-1 many TRBV7-8 . TGTGCCAGCAGCCCGGACTTATCTTTATACAATGAGCAGTTCTTC CASSPDLSLYNEQFF
14 TRBJ2-7 few TRBV10-3 . TGTGCCATCAGTGTGGATTTCCGGTCCTACGAGCAGTACTTC CAISVDFRSYEQYF
15 TRBJ1-5 few TRBV20-1 . TGCAGTGCTAGTTTTGAGGCGGGGGCTGGTCAGCCCCAGCATTTT CSASFEAGAGQPQHF
14 TRBJ1-6 . TRBV6-2/TRBV6-3 . TGTGCCAGCAGTTGGACCTTCGGGAATTCACCCCTCCACTTT CASSWTFGNSPLHF
14 TRBJ2-3 . TRBV5-5 TRBD2 TGTGCCAGCAGCTTGGCTAGCGGGTTGGATACGCAGTATTTT CASSLASGLDTQYF
16 TRBJ2-3 many TRBV7-8 . TGTGCCAGCAGCGCACTTCCCCTTTCTGCCCTGGATACGCAGTATTTT CASSALPLSALDTQYF
15 TRBJ2-5 . TRBV28 . TGTGCCAGCAGTACACCACAGGGAGGTCAAGAGACCCAGTACTTC CASSTPQGGQETQYF
14 TRBJ2-1 . TRBV4-3 TRBD1 TGCGCCAGCAGCCAAGGGACAGGGTGGAATGAGCAGTTCTTC CASSQGTGWNEQFF
15 TRBJ2-5 many TRBV7-2 TRBD2 TGTGCCAGCAGATCGGGGGGTGGCTACCAAGAGACCCAGTACTTC CASRSGGGYQETQYF
14 TRBJ2-1 . TRBV7-9 . TGTGTCAGCAGCTTAGGCGGGGCATCGGATGAGCAGTTCTTC CVSSLGGASDEQFF
12 TRBJ1-6 . TRBV10-3 . TGTGCCATTCAGGGGTATAATTCACCCCTCCACTTT CAIQGYNSPLHF
16 TRBJ2-7 . TRBV9 . TGTGCCAGCAGCGTAGGGAAGGGCTCGATGTCCCACGAGCAGTACTTC CASSVGKGSMSHEQYF
15 TRBJ2-1 few TRBV11-1 TRBD1 TGTGCCAGCAGCTCAGGACAGGTACCCTACAATGAGCAGTTCTTC CASSSGQVPYNEQFF
13 TRBJ2-2 . TRBV7-6 . TGTGCCAGCAGGGGGCCGCCTTCGAGGGAGCTGTTTTTT CASRGPPSRELFF
14 TRBJ1-5 . TRBV11-2 . TGTGCCAGCAGCCTCGACAGGTTCAATCAGCCCCAGCATTTT CASSLDRFNQPQHF
12 TRBJ2-5 many TRBV7-9 . TGTGCCACCCTGCTGGGGGCTGAGACCCAGTACTTC CATLLGAETQYF
16 TRBJ2-1 . TRBV4-1 . TGCGCCAGCAGCCAGGCACATGGGGACCCCTACAATGAGCAGTTCTTC CASSQAHGDPYNEQFF
18 TRBJ2-2 . TRBV9 TRBD2 TGTGCCAGCAGCGCGGTGAATAGCGGGGGGGTATACACCGGGGAGCTGTTTTTT CASSAVNSGGVYTGELFF
15 TRBJ2-2 few TRBV15 TRBD2 TGTGCCACCAGATCTAGCGGGGGGGCCCCCGGGGAGCTGTTTTTT CATRSSGGAPGELFF
16 TRBJ2-6 few TRBV5-5 . TGTGCCAGCAGCTCCACGGACGAAGCGGGGGCCAACGTCCTGACTTTC CASSSTDEAGANVLTF
17 TRBJ2-3 . TRBV6-5 . TGTGTCAGCAGTGAAATTGGAGGGGCCGACTACACAGATACGCAGTATTTT CVSSEIGGADYTDTQYF
15 TRBJ1-1 few TRBV6-5 . TGTGCCAGCAGTTACTCGAGGCTAATTAAGACTGAAGCTTTCTTT CASSYSRLIKTEAFF
17 TRBJ2-1 few TRBV6-2/TRBV6-3 TRBD2 TGTGCCAGCAGTTACCCCGAGACTAGCGGGGGCTACAATGAGCAGTTCTTC CASSYPETSGGYNEQFF
18 TRBJ2-7 few TRBV19 TRBD1 TGTGCCAGTAGCATAGGAGGACGCCGGGACAGCCGTTGGTACGAGCAGTACTTC CASSIGGRRDSRWYEQYF
15 TRBJ2-1 . TRBV6-2/TRBV6-3 TRBD2 TGTGCCAGCAGTACCGGGACTAGCGCGTGGAATGAGCAGTTCTTC CASSTGTSAWNEQFF
13 TRBJ2-3 many TRBV7-8 . TGTGCCAGCCTGGAGGGAAGCACAGATACGCAGTATTTT CASLEGSTDTQYF
16 TRBJ2-3 many TRBV7-8 . TGTGCCAGCAGCTTAGGGAGGGGACGGGGCACAGATACGCAGTATTTT CASSLGRGRGTDTQYF
18 TRBJ2-1 . TRBV6-2/TRBV6-3 TRBD2 TGTGCCAACAGTTCCAGGGGTCTAGCGGGGGCCCATTACAATGAGCAGTTCTTC CANSSRGLAGAHYNEQFF
15 TRBJ2-5 many TRBV7-9 TRBD1 TGTGCCAGCAGCTCACCCGGACAGGGACAAGAGACCCAGTACTTC CASSSPGQGQETQYF
14 TRBJ1-1 . TRBV6-1 . TGTGCCAGCAGTGAACAGGTAACGAACACTGAAGCTTTCTTT CASSEQVTNTEAFF
15 TRBJ2-1 . TRBV13 . TGTGCCAGCAGCTTAGGGTTTGGGTCCTACAATGAGCAGTTCTTC CASSLGFGSYNEQFF
15 TRBJ2-7 few TRBV5-4 . TGTGCCAGCAGCCCCGGTTTTCCGGGGAGCAACGAGCAGTACTTC CASSPGFPGSNEQYF